This T cell receptor (beta chain) was captured by sequencing in a study of post-analysis software for immune sequencing data (dated by TCRdb to between 2014 and 2016). Background for the entire study: The recorded disease courses included relapsing-remitting, secondary progressive and progressive-relapsing multiple sclerosis, and some patients had no subtype annotation. Patient repertoires were compared against over ten previously published healthy control repertoires from donors aged about 6 to 26 years. A subset of samples was prepared in parallel using single-end sample barcoding, then pooled and co-amplified after Illumina adapter ligation. The paper's findings and limits, for the study overall: Significantly higher frequencies in patients than in controls were found for several TRBV segments, including TRBV5-6, TRBV5-1 and TRBV20-1. Compared with controls, multiple sclerosis patients had significantly lower normalized Chao1 diversity, a finding suggesting substantial peripheral T-cell clonal expansion. When samples were clustered directly using the F measure, samples prepared in the same batch co-clustered strongly, which prompted a batch-effect correction. The control group was slightly older than the multiple sclerosis patient group.

CDR1 and CDR2, per the germline V gene (reference sequence), are MNHEY and SMNVEV. From the cysteine through the phenylalanine, the CDR3 covers 13 amino acids. Only the CDR3 part of the read is kept: 39 bases, read in frame from the first base. To demonstrate the VDJtools post-analysis software, TCR beta repertoires were profiled from the peripheral blood of 13 young patients with multiple sclerosis. The patients with multiple sclerosis were children and adolescents between 6 and 15 years of age. Details on this clonotype: Its recognized antigen is unknown. A read error may account for a junction end that differs from germline.

Library preparation used PCR. The data were produced on an Illumina HiSeq 2500. Unique molecular identifiers were incorporated into TCR beta cDNA libraries to reduce PCR and sequencing biases. Approximately 500,000 cDNA molecules were obtained for every 1 to 10 million input T cells, so each molecule roughly corresponded to one T cell. The same protocol used for the earlier healthy control dataset was applied to prepare and sequence the patient libraries. Samples belonging to the same batch were prepared together, multiplexed and sequenced on a shared HiSeq lane. The published analysis was carried out like this. Raw barcoded reads were processed with MIGEC, discarding single-read molecular identifier groups before consensus assembly and CDR3 extraction. VDJtools was used for post-analysis of the clonotype tables, with diversity normalized by down-sampling every dataset to the smallest sample size. In repertoire overlap clustering, CDR3 amino acid sequences, but not nucleotide sequences, were matched to correct batch-related cross-sample contamination. Clones were called with MiXCR by TCRdb after fastp trimmed the public reads at Q25, and only in-frame beta chains were retained. Each record represents a unique CDR3 protein, reported with the most common genes and DNA among its rows. Clone size and V and J calls follow TCRdb, not the original study. In this sample the table shows around 180,000 distinct CDR3 sequences, roughly 30% of which occur a single time. The ten largest clones add up to over 1.2% of the sample.

The sequenced material came from blood. This sequence was found in a girl under 18 with multiple sclerosis. The chain links TRBV27 with TRBJ1-2; no D gene can be assigned with confidence. The CDR3 is CVSSLRQAFGYTF. The bases are TGTGTCAGCAGTTTAAGGCAGGCCTTTGGCTACACCTTC.